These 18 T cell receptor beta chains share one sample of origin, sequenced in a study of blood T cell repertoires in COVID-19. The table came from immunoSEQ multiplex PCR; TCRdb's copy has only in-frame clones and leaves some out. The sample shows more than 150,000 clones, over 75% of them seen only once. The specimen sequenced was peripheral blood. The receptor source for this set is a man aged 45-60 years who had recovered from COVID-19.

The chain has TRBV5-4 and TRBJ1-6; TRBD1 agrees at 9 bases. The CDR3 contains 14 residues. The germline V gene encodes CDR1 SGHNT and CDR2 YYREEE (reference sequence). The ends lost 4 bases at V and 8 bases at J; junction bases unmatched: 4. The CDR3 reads CASSRDRADSPLHF. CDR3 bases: TGTGCCAGCAGCCGGGACAGGGCGGATTCACCCCTCCACTTT.

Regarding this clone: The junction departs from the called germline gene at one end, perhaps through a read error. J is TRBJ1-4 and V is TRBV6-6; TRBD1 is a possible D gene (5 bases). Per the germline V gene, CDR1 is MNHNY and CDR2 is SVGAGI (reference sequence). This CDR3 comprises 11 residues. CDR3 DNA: TGTGCCAGCAGTTACGCGGACACCTGGCTTTTT. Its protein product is CASSYADTWLF.

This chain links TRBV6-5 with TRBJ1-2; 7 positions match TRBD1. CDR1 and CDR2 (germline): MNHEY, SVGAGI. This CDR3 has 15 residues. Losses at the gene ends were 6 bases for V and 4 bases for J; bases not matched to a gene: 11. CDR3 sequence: CASRANEGAAYGYTF. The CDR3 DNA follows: TGTGCCAGCAGAGCCAACGAGGGGGCTGCCTATGGCTACACCTTC.

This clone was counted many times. The CDR3, as DNA: TGTGCCAGCAGCTTTTGGGGGAGGCCCGCCGATACGCAGTATTTT. Protein: CASSFWGRPADTQYF. J is TRBJ2-3 and V is TRBV11-2, with a weak D call TRBD2 (6 bases). V gave up 3 bases and J gave up 6 bases, with 16 bases separating them. Germline V gives CDR1 SGHAT, CDR2 FQNNGV. The CDR3 consists of 15 residues.

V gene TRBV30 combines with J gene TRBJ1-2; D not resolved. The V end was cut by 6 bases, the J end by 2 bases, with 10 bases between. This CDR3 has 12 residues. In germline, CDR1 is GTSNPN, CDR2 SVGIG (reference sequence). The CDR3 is CACSGKNYGYTF. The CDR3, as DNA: TGTGCCTGTAGCGGCAAAAACTATGGCTACACCTTC.

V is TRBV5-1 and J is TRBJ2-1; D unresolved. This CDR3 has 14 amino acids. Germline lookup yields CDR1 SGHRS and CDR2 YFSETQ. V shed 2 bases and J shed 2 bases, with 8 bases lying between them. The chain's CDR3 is CASSFAPTYNEQFF. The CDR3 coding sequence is TGCGCCAGCAGCTTTGCTCCTACCTACAATGAGCAGTTCTTC.

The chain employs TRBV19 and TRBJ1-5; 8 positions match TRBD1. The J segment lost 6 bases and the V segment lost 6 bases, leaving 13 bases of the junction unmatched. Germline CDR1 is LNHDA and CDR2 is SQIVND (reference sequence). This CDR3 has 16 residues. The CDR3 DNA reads TGTGCCAGTAGAAATGGACAGGGCTTTCTAAGTCAGCCCCAGCATTTT. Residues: CASRNGQGFLSQPQHF. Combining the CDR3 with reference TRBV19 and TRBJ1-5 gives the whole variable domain DGGITQSPKYLFRKEGQNVTLSCEQNLNHDAMYWYRQDPGQGLRLIYYSQIVNDFQKGDIAEGYSVSREKKESFPLTVTSAQKNPTAFYLCASRNGQGFLSQPQHFGDGTRLSIL.

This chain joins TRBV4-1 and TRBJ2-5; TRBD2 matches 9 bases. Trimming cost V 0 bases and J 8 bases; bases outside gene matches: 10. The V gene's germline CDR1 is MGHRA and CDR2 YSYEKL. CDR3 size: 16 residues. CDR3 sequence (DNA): TGCGCCAGCAGCCAAGAATTCCTAGCGGGACCTATTACCCAGTACTTC. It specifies CASSQEFLAGPITQYF.

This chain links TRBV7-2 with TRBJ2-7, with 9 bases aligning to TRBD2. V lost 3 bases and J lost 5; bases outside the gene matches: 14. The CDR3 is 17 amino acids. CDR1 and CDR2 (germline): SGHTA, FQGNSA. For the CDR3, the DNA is TGTGCCAGCAGCTTCCTCACGACTAGCGGCAAAGCCCACGAGCAGTACTTC. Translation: CASSFLTTSGKAHEQYF.

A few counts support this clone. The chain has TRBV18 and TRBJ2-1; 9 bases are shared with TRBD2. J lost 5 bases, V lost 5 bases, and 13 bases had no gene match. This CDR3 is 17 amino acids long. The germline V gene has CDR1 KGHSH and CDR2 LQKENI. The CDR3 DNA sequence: TGTGCCAGCTCAACGGAAAATAGCGGGAGTTTTGACAATGAGCAGTTCTTC. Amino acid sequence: CASSTENSGSFDNEQFF.

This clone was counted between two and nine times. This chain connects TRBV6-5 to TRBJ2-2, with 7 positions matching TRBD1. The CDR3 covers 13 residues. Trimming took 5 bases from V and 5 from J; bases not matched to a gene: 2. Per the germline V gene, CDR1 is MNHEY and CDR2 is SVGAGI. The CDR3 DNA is TGTGCCAGCAGTCAACAGGGGACCGGGGAGCTGTTTTTT. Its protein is CASSQQGTGELFF.

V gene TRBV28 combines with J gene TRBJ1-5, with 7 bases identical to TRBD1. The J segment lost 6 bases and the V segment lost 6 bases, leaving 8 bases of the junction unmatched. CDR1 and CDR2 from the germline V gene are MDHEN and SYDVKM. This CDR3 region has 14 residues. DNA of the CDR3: TGTGCCAGCAGAAGGGGGCAGGCGAGTCAGCCCCAGCATTTT. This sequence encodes CASRRGQASQPQHF.

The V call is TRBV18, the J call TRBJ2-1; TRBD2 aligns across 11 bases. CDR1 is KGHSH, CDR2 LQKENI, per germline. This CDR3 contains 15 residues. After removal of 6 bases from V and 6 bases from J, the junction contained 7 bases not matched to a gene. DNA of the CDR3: TGTGCCAGCTCGGTAGCGGGAGGGCTCAGCAATGAGCAGTTCTTC. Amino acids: CASSVAGGLSNEQFF.

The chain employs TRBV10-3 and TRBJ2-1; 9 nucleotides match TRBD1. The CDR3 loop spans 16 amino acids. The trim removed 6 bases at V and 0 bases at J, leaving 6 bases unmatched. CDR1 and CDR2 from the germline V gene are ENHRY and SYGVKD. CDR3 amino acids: CAIRNPTGGSYNEQFF. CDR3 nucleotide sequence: TGTGCCATCAGGAACCCGACAGGGGGCTCCTACAATGAGCAGTTCTTC.

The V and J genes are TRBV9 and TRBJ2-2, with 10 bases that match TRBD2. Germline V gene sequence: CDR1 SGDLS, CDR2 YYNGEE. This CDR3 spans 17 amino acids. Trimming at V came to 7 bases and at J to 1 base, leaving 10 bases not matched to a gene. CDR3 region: CASGTSRTSGNTGELFF. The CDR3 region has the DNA TGTGCCAGCGGCACTAGCCGGACTAGCGGGAACACCGGGGAGCTGTTTTTT.

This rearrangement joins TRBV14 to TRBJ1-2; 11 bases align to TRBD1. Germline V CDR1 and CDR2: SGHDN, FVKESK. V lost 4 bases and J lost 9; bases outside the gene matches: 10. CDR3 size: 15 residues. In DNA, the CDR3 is TGTGCCAGCAGCCGCTCCGGACAGGGGGCAATTCGCTACACCTTC. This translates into CASSRSGQGAIRYTF.

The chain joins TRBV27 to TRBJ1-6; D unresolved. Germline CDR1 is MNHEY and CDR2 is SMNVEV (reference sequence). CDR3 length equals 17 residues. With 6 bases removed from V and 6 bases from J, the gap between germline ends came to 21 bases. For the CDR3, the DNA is TGTGCCAGCAGCCCGGTACTCGGGGTAAAGGTTAATTCACCCCTCCACTTT. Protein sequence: CASSPVLGVKVNSPLHF.

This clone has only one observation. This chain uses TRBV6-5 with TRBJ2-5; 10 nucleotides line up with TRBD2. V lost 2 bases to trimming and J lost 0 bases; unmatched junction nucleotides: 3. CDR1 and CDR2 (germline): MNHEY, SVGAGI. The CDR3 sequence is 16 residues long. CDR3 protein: CASSYGLAGDQETQYF. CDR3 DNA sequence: TGTGCCAGCAGTTACGGGCTAGCGGGGGACCAAGAGACCCAGTACTTC.